This TCR beta chain appears in the sequencing data of a study of shared clonotypes between healthy human individuals. Whole-study results and caveats: Genetic and exposure-history diversity was limited by the few donors. An expected dependence of interdonor clonotype sharing on sequencing depth was noted.

The germline gives CDR1 LNHNV, CDR2 YYDKDF (reference sequence). Trimming shortened V by 7 bases and J by 5 bases, and 11 bases separated the two germline ends. The CDR3 loop spans 12 amino acids. A word on this clone: What it binds is not known.

HIV-negative, healthy adults without recent acute infections or vaccinations were the donors. Sequencing used immunoSEQ multiplex PCR; TCRdb keeps in-frame clones, though not all of them. Among 400,000 to 550,000 clones listed, 79% were seen once. This clonotype originated in a woman in her thirties or forties in good health. Some clones in this sample may be carry-over from other donors' samples. This sequence joins TRBV15 and TRBJ1-1; TRBD1 is a possible D gene (5 bases). Material for sequencing was PBMCs. The DNA for the CDR3 is TGTGCCACCAACGCTTGGGGGACTGAAGCTTTCTTT. It translates to CATNAWGTEAFF. The whole variable domain, remainder taken from reference TRBV15 and TRBJ1-1, is DAMVIQNPRYQVTQFGKPVTLSCSQTLNHNVMYWYQQKSSQAPKLLFHYYDKDFNNEADTPDNFQSRRPNTSFCFLDIRSPGLGDTAMYLCATNAWGTEAFFGQGTRLTVV.